This TCR beta chain was recovered during a study of T-cell memory formation after mild COVID-19. Study summary: Among the donors, TCR clusters were largely specific to each donor.

The sample holds many counts of this clonotype. Using its own MiXCR run on the 5' RACE reads, TCRdb lists one record per CDR3 protein. The repertoire holds about 310,000 distinct CDR3 sequences, approximately 20% seen once, with 20% to 25% in the top ten. Trimming removed 3 bases from V and 3 bases from J, with 16 bases in between. Per germline, CDR1 SGHRS and CDR2 YFSETQ. The CDR3 contains 15 residues. This TCR came from a man aged 18-30 years who had mild COVID-19 (a few samples of this study predate the infection). Cell type and time point are not known. Sequenced sample: PBMCs or a T cell subset sorted from them (not recorded which). The J gene is TRBJ2-7, the V gene TRBV5-1; D might be TRBD2 (5 bases). This chain's CDR3 is CASSSAEASYYEQYF. CDR3 sequence (DNA): TGCGCCAGCAGCTCCGCTGAGGCTAGCTACTACGAGCAGTACTTC.